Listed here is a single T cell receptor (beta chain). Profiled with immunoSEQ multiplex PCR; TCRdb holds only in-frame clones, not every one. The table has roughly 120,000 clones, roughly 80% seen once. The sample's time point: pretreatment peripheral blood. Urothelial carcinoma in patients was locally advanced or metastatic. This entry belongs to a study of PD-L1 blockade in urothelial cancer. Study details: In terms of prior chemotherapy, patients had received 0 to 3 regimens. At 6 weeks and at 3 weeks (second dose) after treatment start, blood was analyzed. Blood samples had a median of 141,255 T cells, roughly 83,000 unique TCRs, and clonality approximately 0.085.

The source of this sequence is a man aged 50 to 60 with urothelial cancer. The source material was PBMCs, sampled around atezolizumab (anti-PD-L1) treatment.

For the CDR3, the DNA is TGTGCCAGCAGTTTATGGCAGGTTGAGCAGTTCTTC. Residues: CASSLWQVEQFF. The chain is built from TRBV28 and TRBJ2-1; no reliable D call. The CDR3 totals 12 residues. Germline V gives CDR1 MDHEN, CDR2 SYDVKM. Trimming took off 0 bases at V and 9 bases at J, with 6 bases between the two ends. The variable domain in full, with the rest retrieved from reference TRBV28 and TRBJ2-1, is DVKVTQSSRYLVKRTGEKVFLECVQDMDHENMFWYRQDPGLGLRLIYFSYDVKMKEKGDIPEGYSVSREKKERFSLILESASTNQTSMYLCASSLWQVEQFFGPGTRLTVL.